Presented here are 19 T cell receptor beta chains from one specimen sequenced in a study of cytomegalovirus exposure and HLA in healthy donors. Amplification used 60 Vbeta primers and 13 Jbeta primers. Sequenced by immunoSEQ multiplex PCR; TCRdb stores in-frame clones only, minus some. The sample carries 95,000 to 150,000 clones, roughly 10% recorded once. The material sequenced was PBMCs. Receptors originate from a woman younger than 35 in good health and CMV-seropositive.

The rearrangement uses TRBV15 and TRBJ2-1; perhaps TRBD1 as D (6 bases). CDR3 length: 13 amino acids. Germline loops: CDR1 LNHNV, CDR2 YYDKDF (reference sequence). Trimming removed 11 bases at V and 7 bases at J, with 18 bases between. CDR3 protein: CAVKVPGENEQFF. The CDR3 DNA reads as TGTGCCGTAAAGGTCCCAGGGGAGAATGAGCAGTTCTTC.

This clone has more than one count but fewer than ten. V and J are TRBV9 and TRBJ2-3, with TRBD1 as a possible D gene (5 bases). Germline V lookup: CDR1 SGDLS, CDR2 YYNGEE. V dropped 3 bases and J dropped 3 bases, with 8 bases sitting between them. This CDR3 is built from 13 residues. CDR3 sequence reads: CASSAPGTDTQYF. CDR3 DNA: TGTGCCAGCAGCGCCCCAGGGACAGATACGCAGTATTTT.

The gene calls are TRBV2 and TRBJ1-2, with D maybe TRBD1 (5 bases). Germline V CDR1 and CDR2: SNHLY, FYNNEI. Trimming cost V 7 bases and J 0 bases, with 15 bases left between them. This CDR3 has 15 residues. CDR3 sequence: CASKEDGGANYGYTF. The CDR3 DNA reads as TGTGCCAGCAAGGAAGACGGGGGGGCTAACTATGGCTACACCTTC.

V is TRBV6-5 and J is TRBJ2-7, with unresolved D. Germline CDR1 is MNHEY and CDR2 is SVGAGI. The CDR3 covers 16 residues. Deletions cut 0 bases from V and 1 base from J, with 13 bases between. The CDR3 nucleotides are TGTGCCAGCAGTTACTCGAAATATGGAGATTCCTACGAGCAGTACTTC. It translates to CASSYSKYGDSYEQYF.

The chain uses TRBV7-8 and TRBJ2-1, with 7 bases aligning to TRBD2. The CDR3 contains 15 residues. Germline V CDR1 and CDR2: SGHVS, FQNEAQ. Germline trimming cut 1 base from V and 9 bases from J; bases unmatched to any gene: 9. For the CDR3, the DNA is TGTGCCAGCAGCTTAGTCCTAGCGGCCCCCCGTGAGCAGTTCTTC. Translating it yields CASSLVLAAPREQFF.

This clone appeared many times. Within the sample, other DNA sequences also encode this same CDR3. In nucleotides, the CDR3 is TGTGCCAGCAGCGTAGCCTACAGGGGTGGAGAGCAGTACTTC. The encoded protein is CASSVAYRGGEQYF. The V call is TRBV9, the J call TRBJ2-7, with 7 bases identical to TRBD1. The germline V gene has CDR1 SGDLS and CDR2 YYNGEE. Losses at the gene ends were 0 bases for V and 7 bases for J; bases not matched to a gene: 7. The CDR3 spans 14 residues.

This clone occurred a few times. The chain carries TRBV2 and TRBJ1-2; 8 bases are shared with TRBD1. This CDR3 contains 12 residues. Trimming at V came to 6 bases and at J to 6 bases, leaving 3 bases not matched to a gene. Germline loops: CDR1 SNHLY, CDR2 FYNNEI. The CDR3 nucleotides are TGTGCCAGCAGGCAGGGGGCGGATGGCTACACCTTC. Its translation is CASRQGADGYTF.

This clone was found a few times. The V gene is TRBV2, the J gene TRBJ1-1; tentatively, D is TRBD1 (5 bases). V shed 4 bases and J shed 6 bases, with 12 bases lying between them. Germline V gene sequence: CDR1 SNHLY, CDR2 FYNNEI. This CDR3 has 13 residues. CDR3 protein: CASSGWGGPEAFF. For the CDR3, the DNA is TGTGCCAGCAGTGGCTGGGGGGGTCCTGAAGCTTTCTTT. Combining the CDR3 with reference TRBV2 and TRBJ1-1 gives the whole variable domain EPEVTQTPSHQVTQMGQEVILRCVPISNHLYFYWYRQILGQKVEFLVSFYNNEISEKSEIFDDQFSVERPDGSNFTLKIRSTKLEDSAMYFCASSGWGGPEAFFGQGTRLTVV.

In its sample, this clone was seen a few times. The rearrangement links TRBV21-1 to TRBJ2-7; the D call TRBD1 from the table was never checked on the DNA. TRBV21-1 is assigned pseudogene status. CDR3 length equals 17 residues. CDR3: CASSTLRGQGATYEQYF. CDR3 nucleotide sequence: TGTGCCAGCAGCACCTTACGAGGACAGGGGGCTACCTACGAGCAGTACTTC.

This clone has a handful of counts. The rearrangement uses TRBV6-5 and TRBJ1-1; no definite D call. The germline V gene encodes CDR1 MNHEY and CDR2 SVGAGI. Trimming removed 5 bases at V and 6 bases at J, with 13 bases between. The CDR3 is made up of 13 amino acids. CDR3 nucleotides: TGTGCCAGCAGTGGTAATATCAGGTCTGAAGCTTTCTTT. It codes for CASSGNIRSEAFF.

The J gene is TRBJ1-5, the V gene TRBV19; D not certain. Trimming took 7 bases from V and 2 from J, leaving 12 bases between them. The germline V gene encodes CDR1 LNHDA and CDR2 SQIVND (reference sequence). The CDR3 consists of 14 residues. The DNA for the CDR3 is TGTGCCAGTAACCTAGAAACGGGCAATCAGCCCCAGCATTTT. Its translation: CASNLETGNQPQHF.

Note on this clone: The sample holds other DNA sequences that translate to the same CDR3. V usage is TRBV7-6 and J usage is TRBJ1-5, with TRBD1 identical over 9 bases. CDR1 and CDR2 from the germline V gene are SGHVS and FNYEAQ. The CDR3 is 15 amino acids. V dropped 5 bases and J dropped 4; count of bases not matched to a gene: 6. The CDR3 bases are TGTGCCAGCAGCAAGACAGGGGGAGGAAATCAGCCCCAGCATTTT. It codes for CASSKTGGGNQPQHF.

This clone appeared a few times. This rearrangement joins TRBV7-9 to TRBJ2-7; no clear D. Trimming left V 2 bases short and J 6 bases short, with 8 bases between. Germline assignment: CDR1 SEHNR and CDR2 FQNEAQ (reference sequence). The CDR3 spans 12 residues. DNA for the CDR3: TGTGCCAGCAGCTTATCCTCGGGCGAGCAGTACTTC. Its translation: CASSLSSGEQYF.

The chain carries TRBV27 and TRBJ2-2; the D gene is possibly TRBD1 (5 bases). The CDR3 consists of 15 residues. Trimming removed 3 bases from V and 7 bases from J, with 15 bases in between. Per germline, CDR1 MNHEY and CDR2 SMNVEV (reference sequence). In nucleotides, the CDR3 is TGTGCCAGCAGTTTTCAGGGCGGTCGTGGCGGGGAGCTGTTTTTT. Translation gives CASSFQGGRGGELFF.

The J gene is TRBJ1-5, the V gene TRBV4-1; a possible D gene is TRBD1 (5 bases). V was shortened by 1 base and J by 4 bases, with 8 bases between the two germline ends. The germline V gene encodes CDR1 MGHRA and CDR2 YSYEKL. The CDR3 spans 14 residues. The CDR3 region is CASSQVGQNQPQHF. CDR3 DNA sequence: TGCGCCAGCAGCCAAGTTGGACAAAATCAGCCCCAGCATTTT.

This clone came up a few times. The genes are TRBV2 and TRBJ1-4; D call uncertain. This CDR3 has 15 amino acids. V was cut by 6 bases and J by 6 bases, with 17 bases left in between. Germline CDR1 and CDR2: SNHLY and FYNNEI. CDR3: CASSDLGASDEKLFF. CDR3 sequence (DNA): TGTGCCAGCAGCGACTTAGGAGCTAGCGATGAAAAACTGTTTTTT.

V and J are TRBV5-6 and TRBJ1-1, with 8 bases fitting TRBD1. CDR1 and CDR2 from the germline V gene are SGHDT and YYEEEE. The CDR3 runs to 14 residues. V was clipped by 4 bases and J by 4 bases; unmatched bases: 6. This CDR3 reads CASSTGQARTEAFF. As DNA, the CDR3 is TGTGCCAGCAGCACGGGACAGGCCCGCACTGAAGCTTTCTTT. Complete variable domain (other parts from reference TRBV5-6 and TRBJ1-1): DAGVTQSPTHLIKTRGQQVTLRCSPKSGHDTVSWYQQALGQGPQFIFQYYEEEERQRGNFPDRFSGHQFPNYSSELNVNALLLGDSALYLCASSTGQARTEAFFGQGTRLTVV.

This chain connects TRBV29-1 to TRBJ1-2; 9 nucleotides align to TRBD1. CDR1 and CDR2 from the germline V gene are SQVTM and ANQGSEA. The trim removed 6 bases at V and 7 bases at J, leaving 9 bases unmatched. This CDR3 region has 13 residues. Here the CDR3 DNA reads TGCAGCGTCGATAAAACAGGGGGCCGTGGCTACACCTTC. Translation: CSVDKTGGRGYTF.

The chain is built from TRBV7-6 and TRBJ2-1; 8 nucleotides align to TRBD2. Per the germline V gene, CDR1 is SGHVS and CDR2 is FNYEAQ. The CDR3 contains 16 residues. V lost 5 bases to trimming and J lost 5 bases; unmatched junction nucleotides: 11. Here the CDR3 reads CASSPPVSGEHNEQFF. DNA of the CDR3: TGTGCCAGCAGCCCCCCCGTTAGCGGGGAACACAATGAGCAGTTCTTC.